The entry below describes one T cell receptor (beta chain). V lost 3 bases and J lost 10; bases outside the gene matches: 17. The CDR3 has 15 residues. Germline V CDR1 and CDR2: GTSNPN, SVGIG (reference sequence). Original processing notes: Estimation of nucleated cell counts was performed using reference gene primer amplification. The data were produced by immunoSEQ multiplex PCR, yet TCRdb's version contains in-frame clones alone and is incomplete. V, J and clone size were drawn from that table, and D and trimming were deduced from the DNA. Of some 250,000 clones detected, 75% to 90% appear once; the ten largest clones hold about 2.9%. This record comes from a study of blood T cell repertoires in COVID-19. At the level of the study: Sources were T cells, B-cell-depleted T cells, or PBMCs; the material itself was cDNA or gDNA.

Sequencing was done on a sample of peripheral blood. This TCR came from a woman younger than 45 who had recovered from COVID-19. The rearrangement uses TRBV30 and TRBJ2-7; 8 positions agree with TRBD1. The CDR3 region is CAWSGRRGTGAKQYF. DNA of the CDR3: TGTGCCTGGAGCGGAAGACGGGGGACAGGAGCTAAACAGTACTTC.